Listed here are 5 T cell receptor beta chains from one sample, sequenced in a study of Graves' ophthalmopathy and Graves' hyperthyroidism. Using RNA transcripts, the TCR beta CDR3 regions were amplified. The first-round RT-PCR employed HTBI primers together with the Qiagen OneStep RT-PCR kit. A multiplex PCR was then performed as the second round. TCRdb re-derived calls from the multiplex PCR reads in MiXCR, one entry per CDR3 protein. The repertoire holds 170,000 or so distinct CDR3 sequences, with 30% to 45% as singletons. The sequenced sample consisted of peripheral blood. These receptors were taken from a woman aged 40 to 49 with Graves' ophthalmopathy.

The sample holds many counts of this clonotype. V and J are TRBV6-5 and TRBJ1-2; D unclear. V was shortened by 0 bases and J by 4 bases, with 3 bases between the two germline ends. This CDR3 comprises 12 residues. From germline, CDR1 is MNHEY and CDR2 SVGAGI. Here the CDR3 reads CASSYSVYGYTF. DNA of the CDR3: TGTGCCAGCAGTTACTCGGTCTATGGCTACACCTTC.

With respect to this clonotype: A read error may account for a junction end that differs from germline. The V and J genes are TRBV28 and TRBJ2-7; D is unresolved. The CDR3 extends over 15 amino acids. Per the germline V gene, CDR1 is MDHEN and CDR2 is SYDVKM. CDR3 residues: CASSLYAGSAYEQYF. Written as DNA, the CDR3 is TGTGCCAGCAGCTTATACGCCGGATCCGCCTACGAGCAGTACTTC.

There are many counts of this clonotype. The chain has TRBV11-2 and TRBJ2-7; the D gene is possibly TRBD1 (5 bases). Germline V gene sequence: CDR1 SGHAT, CDR2 FQNNGV. The CDR3 totals 13 residues. The V gene lost 5 bases and the J gene lost 3 bases, with 11 bases spanning the gap. CDR3 nucleotide sequence: TGTGCCAGCAGCCGGACACCCCTCTACGAGCAGTACTTC. Translating gives CASSRTPLYEQYF.

The chain couples TRBV6-1 to TRBJ1-1; D not certain. From germline, CDR1 is MNHNS and CDR2 SASEGT. The CDR3 contains 12 residues. V lost 8 bases, J lost 3 bases, and 10 bases lay in between. The CDR3 loop reads CASYSSDTEAFF. The CDR3 DNA reads TGTGCCAGCTATAGCTCGGACACTGAAGCTTTCTTT.

The rearrangement joins TRBV12-3 or TRBV12-4 to TRBJ2-7; perhaps TRBD1 as D (6 bases). V was clipped by 4 bases and J by 5 bases, with 12 bases between them. The CDR3 contains 13 residues. CDR3 amino acids: CASSYQQGDEQYF. Here the CDR3 DNA reads TGTGCCAGCAGTTACCAACAGGGCGACGAGCAGTACTTC.